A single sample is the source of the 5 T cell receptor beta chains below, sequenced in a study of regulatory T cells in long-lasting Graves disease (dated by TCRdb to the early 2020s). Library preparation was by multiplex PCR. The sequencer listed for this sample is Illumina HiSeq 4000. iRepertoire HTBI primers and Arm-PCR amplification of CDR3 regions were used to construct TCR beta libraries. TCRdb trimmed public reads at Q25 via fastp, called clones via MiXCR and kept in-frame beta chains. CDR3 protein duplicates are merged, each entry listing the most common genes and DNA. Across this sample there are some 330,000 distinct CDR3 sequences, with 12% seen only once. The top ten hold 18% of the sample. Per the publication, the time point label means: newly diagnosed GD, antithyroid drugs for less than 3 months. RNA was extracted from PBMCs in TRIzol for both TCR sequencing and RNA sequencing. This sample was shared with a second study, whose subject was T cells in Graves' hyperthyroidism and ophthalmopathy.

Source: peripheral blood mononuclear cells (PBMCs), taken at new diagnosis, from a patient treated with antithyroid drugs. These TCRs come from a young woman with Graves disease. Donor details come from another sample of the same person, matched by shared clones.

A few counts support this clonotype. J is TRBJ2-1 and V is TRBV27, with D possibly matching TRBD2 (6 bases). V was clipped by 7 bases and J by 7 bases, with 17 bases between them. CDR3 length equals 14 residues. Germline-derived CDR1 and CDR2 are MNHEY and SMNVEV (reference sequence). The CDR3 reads CASTTETRRNEQFF. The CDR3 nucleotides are TGTGCCAGCACGACCGAGACTAGGCGGAATGAGCAGTTCTTC.

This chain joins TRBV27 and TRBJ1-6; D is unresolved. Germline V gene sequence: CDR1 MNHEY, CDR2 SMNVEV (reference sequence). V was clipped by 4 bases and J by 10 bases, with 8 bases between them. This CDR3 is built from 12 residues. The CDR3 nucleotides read TGTGCCAGCAGTTGGACCGGATCACCCCTCCACTTT. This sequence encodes CASSWTGSPLHF.

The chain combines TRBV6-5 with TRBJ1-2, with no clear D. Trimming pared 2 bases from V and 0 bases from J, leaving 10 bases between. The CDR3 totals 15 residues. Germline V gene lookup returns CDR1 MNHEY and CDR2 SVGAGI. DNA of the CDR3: TGTGCCAGCAGTTACACCGTAGGAGCTAACTATGGCTACACCTTC. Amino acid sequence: CASSYTVGANYGYTF.

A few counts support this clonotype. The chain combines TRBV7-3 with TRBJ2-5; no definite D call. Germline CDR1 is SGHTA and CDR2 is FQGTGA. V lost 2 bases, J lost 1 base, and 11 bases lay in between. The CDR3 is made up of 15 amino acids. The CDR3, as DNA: TGTGCCAGCAGCTTAGTGGCAGAACCCCAAGAGACCCAGTACTTC. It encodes CASSLVAEPQETQYF. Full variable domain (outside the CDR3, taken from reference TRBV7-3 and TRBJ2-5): GAGVSQTPSNKVTEKGKYVELRCDPISGHTALYWYRQSLGQGPEFLIYFQGTGAADDSGLPNDRFFAVRPEGSVSTLKIQRTERGDSAVYLCASSLVAEPQETQYFGPGTRLLVL.

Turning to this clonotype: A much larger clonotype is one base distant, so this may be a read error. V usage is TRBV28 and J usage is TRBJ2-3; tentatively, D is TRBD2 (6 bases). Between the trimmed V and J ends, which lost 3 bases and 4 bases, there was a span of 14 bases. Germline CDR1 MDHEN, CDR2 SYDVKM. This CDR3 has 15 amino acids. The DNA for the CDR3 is TGTGCCAGCAGTTTCCCCACCACGGGAGCAGATACGCAGTATTTT. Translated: CASSFPTTGADTQYF. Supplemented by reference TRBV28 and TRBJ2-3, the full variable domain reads DVKVTQSSRYLVKRTGEKVFLECVQDMDHENMFWYRQDPGLGLRLIYFSYDVKMKEKGDIPEGYSVSREKKERFSLILESASTNQTSMYLCASSFPTTGADTQYFGPGTRLTVL.